This T cell receptor beta chain was captured in a study of blood T cell repertoires in COVID-19. Study-level information: Samples of COVID-19 (acute and convalescent) were obtained from the United States, Italy and Spain. T cells, B-cell-depleted T cells, or PBMCs supplied cDNA or gDNA.

The V gene end was trimmed by 3 bases and the J gene end by 15 bases; junction bases not matched to a gene: 11. This CDR3 has 13 amino acids. As handled by the study authors: Reference gene primers were amplified, and this amplification served to estimate nucleated cell counts. Profiling relied on immunoSEQ multiplex PCR, and the TCRdb table lists in-frame clones only, not all of them. V, J and clone size derive from that table, while D and trimming were established from the DNA sequence. Here the sample spans a few hundred thousand clones, about four fifths being singletons. The sample taken for sequencing was peripheral blood. This sequence originates from an elderly woman with acute or convalescent COVID-19. The rearrangement links TRBV12-3 or TRBV12-4 to TRBJ1-5; 7 nucleotides align to TRBD1. The CDR3 DNA follows: TGTGCCAGCAGTTTTTTCCGGGACAGTCTAAGGCATTTT. Translated, it gives CASSFFRDSLRHF.